These 30 T cell receptor beta chains originate from one sample sequenced in a study of OX40 agonist ivuxolimab in advanced cancers. The protocol was immunoSEQ multiplex PCR, while the TCRdb copy is restricted to in-frame clones and leaves out a portion. The sample yields around 56,000 clones, over 65% seen once. The sample was CD4+ or CD8+ T cells sorted from blood, taken in a trial of the OX40 agonist ivuxolimab. The origin of the receptors is an adult with an advanced solid tumor such as melanoma, head and neck, liver or kidney cancer.

V usage is TRBV5-1 and J usage is TRBJ2-2, with 8 positions matching TRBD1. Unmatched junction bases numbered 3, after V lost 3 bases and J lost 2 bases. CDR3 size: 15 residues. Germline loops: CDR1 SGHRS, CDR2 YFSETQ. CDR3 residues: CASSSRGRNTGELFF. The CDR3 DNA reads as TGCGCCAGCAGCTCCAGGGGGCGTAACACCGGGGAGCTGTTTTTT.

The V call is TRBV7-9, the J call TRBJ1-2; D is unclear. From germline, CDR1 is SEHNR and CDR2 FQNEAQ (reference sequence). V shed 5 bases and J shed 7 bases, with 20 bases lying between them. The CDR3 length is 15 residues. The CDR3 spells CASSRAQDPPAGYTF. The CDR3 bases are TGTGCCAGCAGCAGGGCGCAGGACCCACCGGCTGGCTACACCTTC.

Written as DNA, the CDR3 is TGTGCCAGCAGCCCATTATCCACCGGGGAGCTGTTTTTT. This gives the protein CASSPLSTGELFF. The gene calls are TRBV11-3 and TRBJ2-2; D gene ambiguous. The CDR3 loop spans 13 amino acids. Trimming took off 5 bases at V and 4 bases at J, with 8 bases between the two ends. From germline, CDR1 is SGHNT and CDR2 YENEEA.

The chain couples TRBV11-2 to TRBJ1-2; TRBD1 matches at 7 bases. The length of the CDR3 is 13 residues. Germline CDR1 and CDR2: SGHAT and FQNNGV. Germline trimming cut 5 bases from V and 6 bases from J; bases unmatched to any gene: 6. The CDR3: CASSTRQGDGYTF. DNA for the CDR3: TGTGCCAGCAGCACGAGACAGGGTGATGGCTACACCTTC. The variable domain in full, completed from reference TRBV11-2 and TRBJ1-2, reads EAGVAQSPRYKIIEKRQSVAFWCNPISGHATLYWYQQILGQGPKLLIQFQNNGVVDDSQLPKDRFSAERLKGVDSTLKIQPAKLEDSAVYLCASSTRQGDGYTFGSGTRLTVV.

This chain joins TRBV5-1 and TRBJ2-5, with 11 bases fitting TRBD2. Germline V gene sequence: CDR1 SGHRS, CDR2 YFSETQ. With V trimmed by 0 bases and J by 5 bases, 3 bases remained unmatched. This CDR3 has 15 residues. CDR3 amino acids: CASSLDSGREETQYF. The CDR3 DNA is TGCGCCAGCAGCTTGGATAGCGGGAGGGAGGAGACCCAGTACTTC. The full variable domain, completed using reference TRBV5-1 and TRBJ2-5, is KAGVTQTPRYLIKTRGQQVTLSCSPISGHRSVSWYQQTPGQGLQFLFEYFSETQRNKGNFPGRFSGRQFSNSRSEMNVSTLELGDSALYLCASSLDSGREETQYFGPGTRLLVL.

The chain links TRBV7-3 to TRBJ1-1; TRBD1 matches 7 bases. The CDR3 consists of 14 residues. Germline V gene sequence: CDR1 SGHTA, CDR2 FQGTGA. After removal of 5 bases from V and 4 bases from J, the junction contained 7 bases not matched to a gene. This CDR3 reads CASSPGGESTEAFF. The CDR3 DNA reads as TGTGCCAGCAGCCCAGGGGGGGAAAGCACTGAAGCTTTCTTT.

The chain combines TRBV18 with TRBJ2-7, with D possibly being TRBD2 (5 bases). From germline, CDR1 is KGHSH and CDR2 LQKENI. The germline V and J ends were trimmed by 6 bases and 0 bases, with 15 bases remaining between them. The CDR3 length is 15 residues. This CDR3 is CASSSRTRSSYEQYF. CDR3 coding DNA: TGTGCCAGCTCTTCCCGTACTAGAAGCTCCTACGAGCAGTACTTC.

The rearrangement uses TRBV6-5 and TRBJ1-2, with D possibly TRBD1 on 5 matching bases. Germline V gene data show CDR1 as MNHEY and CDR2 as SVGAGI. The CDR3 loop spans 13 amino acids. Trimming stripped 4 bases from V and 8 bases from J, with 14 bases between. CDR3 sequence reads: CASSLDQGEGYTF. In DNA, the CDR3 is TGTGCCAGCAGTTTGGATCAGGGAGAAGGCTACACCTTC.

The rearrangement links TRBV21-1 to TRBJ1-1; the table's D gene call, TRBD1, was not cross checked with the DNA. TRBV21-1 is assigned pseudogene status. The CDR3 runs to 19 residues. The CDR3 region has the DNA TGTGCCAGCAGCAAAGGCATGACGGACAGGAACGTTACGAACACTGAAGCTTTCTTT. It encodes CASSKGMTDRNVTNTEAFF.

This chain links TRBV6-6 with TRBJ2-5; 10 bases are shared with TRBD2. Per the germline V gene, CDR1 is MNHNY and CDR2 is SVGAGI (reference sequence). The CDR3 is made up of 14 amino acids. The V segment lost 2 bases and the J segment 5 bases; nucleotides outside the gene matches: 2. The CDR3 sequence: CASSYSGGAETQYF. Here the CDR3 DNA reads TGTGCCAGCAGTTACAGCGGGGGGGCGGAGACCCAGTACTTC.

This clone has more than one count but fewer than ten. V is TRBV6-5 and J is TRBJ2-1; possibly TRBD1 for D (6 bases). The germline CDR1 and CDR2 sequences are MNHEY and SVGAGI. CDR3 length: 15 amino acids. V lost 6 bases, J lost 7 bases, and 19 bases lay in between. Here the CDR3 DNA reads TGTGCCAGCAGGGCCGGGACAATCCCCTCGAATGAGCAGTTCTTC. Translating it yields CASRAGTIPSNEQFF.

This chain joins TRBV7-8 and TRBJ2-7; D is ambiguous. Germline V gives CDR1 SGHVS, CDR2 FQNEAQ. With 3 bases removed from V and 2 bases from J, the gap between germline ends came to 8 bases. The CDR3 runs 13 residues. This CDR3 is CASSLSTAYEQYF. The CDR3 DNA sequence: TGTGCCAGCAGCTTGTCAACTGCCTACGAGCAGTACTTC. Full variable domain (remainder filled in from reference TRBV7-8 and TRBJ2-7): GAGVSQSPRYKVAKRGQDVALRCDPISGHVSLFWYQQALGQGPEFLTYFQNEAQLDKSGLPSDRFFAERPEGSVSTLKIQRTQQEDSAVYLCASSLSTAYEQYFGPGTRLTVT.

This clone has a single count. V gene TRBV7-8 combines with J gene TRBJ2-4; D might be TRBD2 (5 bases). Germline V gives CDR1 SGHVS, CDR2 FQNEAQ. Between the trimmed V and J ends, which lost 2 bases and 0 bases, there was a span of 11 bases. This CDR3 region has 16 residues. The CDR3 loop is CASSLRRAVAKNIQYF. CDR3 coding DNA: TGTGCCAGCAGCTTAAGGCGGGCGGTAGCCAAAAACATTCAGTACTTC.

This chain connects TRBV18 to TRBJ2-1, with D perhaps being TRBD1 or TRBD2 (5 bases each). Trimming shortened V by 4 bases and J by 8 bases, and 12 bases separated the two germline ends. This CDR3 has 13 residues. From germline, CDR1 is KGHSH and CDR2 LQKENI. The DNA for the CDR3 is TGTGCCAGCTCACAACTGCAGGGACATGAGCAGTTCTTC. Its translation: CASSQLQGHEQFF.

The chain couples TRBV4-2 to TRBJ1-1, with D hard to call. V lost 0 bases, J lost 10 bases, and 9 bases lay in between. Germline V CDR1 and CDR2: LGHNA, YNFKEQ. This CDR3 contains 12 residues. CDR3 nucleotides: TGTGCCAGCAGCCAAGATCGGTCCTCAGCTTTCTTT. Translation: CASSQDRSSAFF.

About this clone: Distinct nucleotide sequences in the sample also encode this CDR3. The chain joins TRBV18 to TRBJ1-3; no reliable D call. The CDR3 length is 14 residues. Germline CDR1 and CDR2: KGHSH and LQKENI. Trimming took 3 bases from V and 0 from J, leaving 6 bases between them. This CDR3 reads CASSPEGSGNTIYF. The CDR3 nucleotides are TGTGCCAGCTCACCCGAGGGCTCTGGAAACACCATATATTTT.

This sequence joins TRBV29-1 and TRBJ2-3, with D unresolved. The CDR3 length is 12 residues. Per the germline V gene, CDR1 is SQVTM and CDR2 is ANQGSEA. The V and J ends lost 6 bases and 3 bases respectively, with 10 bases between them. The CDR3 loop reads CSVTVLTDTQYF. The CDR3 DNA sequence: TGCAGCGTGACTGTTTTGACAGATACGCAGTATTTT.

The chain employs TRBV7-9 and TRBJ2-3, with D unclear. The CDR3 contains 14 residues. V dropped 1 base and J dropped 2 bases, with 7 bases sitting between them. CDR1 and CDR2 from the germline V gene are SEHNR and FQNEAQ (reference sequence). The CDR3, as DNA: TGTGCCAGCAGCTTAGAGAGCCACACAGATACGCAGTATTTT. As protein: CASSLESHTDTQYF.

V is TRBV11-2 and J is TRBJ2-7, with D perhaps matching TRBD1 (6 bases). Trimming took off 0 bases at V and 7 bases at J, with 13 bases between the two ends. The CDR3 spans 14 residues. Looked up from germline, CDR1 is SGHAT and CDR2 is FQNNGV. In nucleotides, the CDR3 is TGTGCCAGCAGCTTAGAAGCAGGGGAGCGGGAGCAGTACTTC. This sequence encodes CASSLEAGEREQYF.

This clone was seen once. The chain carries TRBV4-1 and TRBJ2-6, with a possible D match to TRBD1 (5 bases). The CDR3 totals 17 residues. V shed 1 base and J shed 5 bases, with 15 bases lying between them. Germline assignment: CDR1 MGHRA and CDR2 YSYEKL. In DNA form, the CDR3 reads TGCGCCAGCAGCCAAGGGGCAGGGCCGGTGCGGGCCAACGTCCTGACTTTC. As protein: CASSQGAGPVRANVLTF.

This rearrangement joins TRBV6-6 to TRBJ1-3; D remains ambiguous. Trimming stripped 2 bases from V and 0 bases from J, with 8 bases between. Germline CDR1 reads MNHNY; CDR2 reads SVGAGI (reference sequence). The CDR3 runs to 15 residues. The CDR3 nucleotides read TGTGCCAGCAGTTACGACGGCACCTCTGGAAACACCATATATTTT. Encoded protein: CASSYDGTSGNTIYF.

The rearrangement uses TRBV6-6 and TRBJ1-4; 7 bases fit TRBD1. Germline CDR1 MNHNY, CDR2 SVGAGI (reference sequence). With 2 bases clipped from V and 5 bases from J, the junction kept 2 bases outside the gene matches. CDR3 size: 14 residues. DNA for the CDR3: TGTGCCAGCAGTTACCCGACAGGGAATGAAAAACTGTTTTTT. The encoded protein is CASSYPTGNEKLFF.

V usage is TRBV6-5 and J usage is TRBJ1-4, with 7 bases aligning to TRBD1. The germline CDR1 and CDR2 sequences are MNHEY and SVGAGI. CDR3 length: 14 amino acids. V shed 6 bases and J 8 bases; nucleotides not matched to a gene: 9. The CDR3 DNA follows: TGTGCCAGCAGACGACAGGGAGGAGGAGAAAAACTGTTTTTT. It is translated as CASRRQGGGEKLFF.

This clone occurred once. The V and J genes are TRBV7-8 and TRBJ2-1; D remains ambiguous. The V gene lost 3 bases and the J gene lost 8 bases, with 20 bases spanning the gap. The CDR3 consists of 16 residues. CDR1 SGHVS and CDR2 FQNEAQ come from the germline V gene. The DNA for the CDR3 is TGTGCCAGCAGCTTTCTCCCGGATCGGACCAGCGATGAGCAGTTCTTC. The encoded protein is CASSFLPDRTSDEQFF.

This chain connects TRBV5-1 to TRBJ2-2, with 10 bases that match TRBD1. V shed 3 bases and J 6 bases; nucleotides not matched to a gene: 8. Per germline, CDR1 SGHRS and CDR2 YFSETQ. This CDR3 region has 16 residues. CDR3 sequence (DNA): TGCGCCAGCAGCTCAACCGGGACAGGGGCCTCCGGGGAGCTGTTTTTT. This gives the protein CASSSTGTGASGELFF.

The V gene is TRBV21-1, the J gene TRBJ1-1; TRBD1 is the table's D call, not checked against the DNA. TRBV21-1 is reported as a pseudogene. The CDR3 consists of 13 residues. The CDR3 DNA reads as TGTGCCAGCAAGGGGCCCTGGGAAACTGAAGCTTTCTTT. The encoded protein is CASKGPWETEAFF.

The chain carries TRBV7-9 and TRBJ2-1; 9 nucleotides match TRBD2. Germline CDR1 SEHNR, CDR2 FQNEAQ (reference sequence). CDR3 length: 16 residues. The V and J ends lost 6 bases and 7 bases, in that order; junction bases with no gene match: 13. The CDR3 DNA is TGTGCCAGCAGTAAGATAGCGGGAGCCGCCGGGAATGAGCAGTTCTTC. It translates to CASSKIAGAAGNEQFF.

This chain uses TRBV19 with TRBJ2-7; D is undetermined. The V end was cut by 4 bases, the J end by 3 bases, with 13 bases between. The CDR3 consists of 14 residues. Per germline, CDR1 LNHDA and CDR2 SQIVND (reference sequence). CDR3 in DNA: TGTGCCAGTAGTAACAGTCCCAATTTCTACGAGCAGTACTTC. Encoded protein: CASSNSPNFYEQYF.

The chain has TRBV7-3 and TRBJ2-1; 12 bases fit TRBD2. J gave up 10 bases and V 4 bases, and 8 bases lay outside the gene matches. Germline V gene sequence: CDR1 SGHTA, CDR2 FQGTGA. This CDR3 region has 15 residues. The CDR3 region is CASSSTSGRRGEQFF. In DNA form, the CDR3 reads TGTGCCAGCAGCTCGACTAGCGGGAGAAGAGGAGAGCAGTTCTTC.

The chain joins TRBV11-2 to TRBJ2-1; 14 bases agree with TRBD2. The CDR3 loop spans 16 amino acids. The germline V gene has CDR1 SGHAT and CDR2 FQNNGV. V trimming: 5 bases; J trimming: 9 bases; junction bases outside the gene matches: 9. In DNA, the CDR3 is TGTGCCAGCAGCCCTCGACTAGCGGGAGGGCCGAGTGAGCAGTTCTTC. As protein: CASSPRLAGGPSEQFF. The variable domain in full, with the rest retrieved from reference TRBV11-2 and TRBJ2-1, is EAGVAQSPRYKIIEKRQSVAFWCNPISGHATLYWYQQILGQGPKLLIQFQNNGVVDDSQLPKDRFSAERLKGVDSTLKIQPAKLEDSAVYLCASSPRLAGGPSEQFFGPGTRLTVL.